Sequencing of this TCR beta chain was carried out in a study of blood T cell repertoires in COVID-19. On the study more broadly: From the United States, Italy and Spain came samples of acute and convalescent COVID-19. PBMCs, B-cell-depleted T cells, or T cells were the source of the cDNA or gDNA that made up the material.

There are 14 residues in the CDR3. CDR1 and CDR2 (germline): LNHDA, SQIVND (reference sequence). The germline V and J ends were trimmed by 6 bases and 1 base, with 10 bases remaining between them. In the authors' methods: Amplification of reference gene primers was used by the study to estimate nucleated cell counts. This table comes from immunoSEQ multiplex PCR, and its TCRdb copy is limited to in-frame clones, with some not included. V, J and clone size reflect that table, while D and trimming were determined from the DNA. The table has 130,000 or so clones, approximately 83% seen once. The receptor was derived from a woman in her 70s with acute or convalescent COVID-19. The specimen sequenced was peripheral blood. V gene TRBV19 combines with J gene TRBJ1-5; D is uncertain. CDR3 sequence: CASREGRSNQPQHF. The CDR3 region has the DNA TGTGCCAGTAGGGAGGGCAGAAGCAATCAGCCCCAGCATTTT.